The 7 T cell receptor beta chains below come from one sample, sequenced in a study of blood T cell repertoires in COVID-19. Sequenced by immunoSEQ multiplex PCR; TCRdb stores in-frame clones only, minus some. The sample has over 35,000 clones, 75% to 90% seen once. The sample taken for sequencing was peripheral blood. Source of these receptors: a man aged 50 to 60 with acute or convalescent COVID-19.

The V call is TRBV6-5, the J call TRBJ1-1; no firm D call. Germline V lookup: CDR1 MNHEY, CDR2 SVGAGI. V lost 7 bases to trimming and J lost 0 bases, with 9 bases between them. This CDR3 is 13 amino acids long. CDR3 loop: CASIFAVNTEAFF. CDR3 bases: TGTGCCAGCATATTTGCAGTGAACACTGAAGCTTTCTTT.

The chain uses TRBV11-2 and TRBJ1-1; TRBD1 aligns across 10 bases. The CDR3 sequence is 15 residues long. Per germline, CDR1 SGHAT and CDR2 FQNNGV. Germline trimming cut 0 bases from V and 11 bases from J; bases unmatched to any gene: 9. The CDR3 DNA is TGTGCCAGCAGCTTAGATCCGCGACAGGGGGCGGGGGCTTTCTTT. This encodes CASSLDPRQGAGAFF.

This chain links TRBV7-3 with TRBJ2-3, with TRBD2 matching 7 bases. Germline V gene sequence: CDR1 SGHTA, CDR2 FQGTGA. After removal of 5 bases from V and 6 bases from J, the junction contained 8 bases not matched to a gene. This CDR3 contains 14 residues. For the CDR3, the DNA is TGTGCCAGCAGCGCGGGAGTGGGTTCGGATACGCAGTATTTT. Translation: CASSAGVGSDTQYF.

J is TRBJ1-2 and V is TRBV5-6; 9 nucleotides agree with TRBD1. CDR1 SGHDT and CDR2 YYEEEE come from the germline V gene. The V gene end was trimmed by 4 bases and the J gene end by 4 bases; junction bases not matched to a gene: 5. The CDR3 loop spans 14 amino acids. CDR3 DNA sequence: TGTGCCAGCAGCGGGACAGGGCAGATCTATGGCTACACCTTC. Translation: CASSGTGQIYGYTF.

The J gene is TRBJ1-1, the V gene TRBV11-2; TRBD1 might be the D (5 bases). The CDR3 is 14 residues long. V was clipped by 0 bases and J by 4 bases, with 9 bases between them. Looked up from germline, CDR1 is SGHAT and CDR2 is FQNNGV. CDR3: CASSLEWGLTEAFF. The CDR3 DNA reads TGTGCCAGCAGCTTAGAATGGGGACTCACTGAAGCTTTCTTT. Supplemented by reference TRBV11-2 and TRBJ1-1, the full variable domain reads EAGVAQSPRYKIIEKRQSVAFWCNPISGHATLYWYQQILGQGPKLLIQFQNNGVVDDSQLPKDRFSAERLKGVDSTLKIQPAKLEDSAVYLCASSLEWGLTEAFFGQGTRLTVV.

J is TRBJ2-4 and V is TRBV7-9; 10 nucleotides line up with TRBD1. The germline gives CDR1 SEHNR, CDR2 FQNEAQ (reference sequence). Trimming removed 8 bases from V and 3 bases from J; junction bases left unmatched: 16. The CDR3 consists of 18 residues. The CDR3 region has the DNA TGTGCCAGCCAACTCGGGGACAGGGGCCCTTCCGTCAAAAACATTCAGTACTTC. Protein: CASQLGDRGPSVKNIQYF.

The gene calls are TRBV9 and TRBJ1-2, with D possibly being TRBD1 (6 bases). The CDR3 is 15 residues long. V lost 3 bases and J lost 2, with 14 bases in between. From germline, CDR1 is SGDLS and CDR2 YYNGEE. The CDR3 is CASSAEGGKNYGYTF. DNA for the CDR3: TGTGCCAGCAGCGCCGAGGGGGGGAAGAACTATGGCTACACCTTC.